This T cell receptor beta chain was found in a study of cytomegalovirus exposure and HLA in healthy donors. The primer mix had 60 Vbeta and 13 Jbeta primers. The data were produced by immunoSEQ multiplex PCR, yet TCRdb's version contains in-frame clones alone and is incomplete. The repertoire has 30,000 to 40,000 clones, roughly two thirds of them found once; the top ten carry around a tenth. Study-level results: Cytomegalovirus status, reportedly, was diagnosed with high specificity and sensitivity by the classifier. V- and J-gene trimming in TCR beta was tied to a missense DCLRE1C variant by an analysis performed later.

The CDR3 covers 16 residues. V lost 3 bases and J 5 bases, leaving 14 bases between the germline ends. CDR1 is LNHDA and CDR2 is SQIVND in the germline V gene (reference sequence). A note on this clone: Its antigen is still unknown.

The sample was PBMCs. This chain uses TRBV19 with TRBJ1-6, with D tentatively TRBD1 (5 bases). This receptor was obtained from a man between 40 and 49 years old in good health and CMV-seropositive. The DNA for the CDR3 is TGTGCCAGTAGTATTTTTCAGGGTGGAAATAATTCACCCCTCCACTTT. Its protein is CASSIFQGGNNSPLHF.